The entry below gives a single T cell receptor (beta chain) sequence along with its context. The clone's antigen remains unknown. It has no much larger one-base neighbor in the sample; base qualities were not kept. These data come from a study of T cells after yellow fever vaccination (dated by TCRdb to the late 2010s). Concerning the study at large: Libraries from fractions with low cell numbers were prepared with the SMART-Seq v4 Ultra Low Input RNA kit. Bulk TCR alpha and beta repertoires were sequenced longitudinally to track T-cell clones before and after primary and booster YFV17D yellow fever vaccination. The cohort comprised two healthy male donors, one aged 18 to 30 and one aged 30 to 40 years. Blood was drawn at multiple timepoints before and after primary and secondary immunization, with bulk PBMC replicates and cell subsets isolated. Paper-wide results and their limitations: The study included only two donors, which limits how far the findings can be generalized. A small share of clonotypes occurred in both CD4 and CD8 compartments, likely arising from convergent recombination. FACS-sorted repertoires could contain abundant contaminating clonotypes from the bulk population, so computational filtering was required. After the booster, most clones that had expanded after primary vaccination were detected again (approximately 95% of CD4 and around 88% of CD8), suggesting broad maintenance of memory. The secondary T-cell response was found to be weaker but faster than the primary response, with a peak reached on day 5 rather than on day 15.

Sample treatment or condition, as interpreted from the label and publication: live attenuated yellow fever vaccine strain. Two biological replicates of bulk PBMCs were collected at each blood-draw timepoint. A standard Ficoll-Paque protocol was used to isolate PBMCs from peripheral blood. TriZol was used to extract RNA from bulk PBMCs, CD4 and CD8 fractions, and dextramer-positive and dextramer-negative fractions. Synthesis of TCR cDNA relied on 5'RACE template switching, a step that introduced a universal primer site along with unique molecular identifiers. Priming of cDNA synthesis was performed from both the TCR alpha and TCR beta constant segments. Two PCR steps were used to amplify libraries, with sample barcodes and sequencing adapters being added in the second step. Libraries were sequenced on Illumina HiSeq 2500 (2x100 bp) or NovaSeq (2x150 bp). As for how the authors treated the data: Demultiplexing of reads and collapsing into UMI consensus sequences were performed with MIGEC, and V(D)J alignment was carried out with MiXCR. Vaccine-responding clonotypes were defined with edgeR using replicate PBMC samples, requiring FDR below 0.01 and a log2 fold change above 5 up to day 15. Bulk clonotypes were assigned CD4 or CD8 identity according to which sequenced CD4 or CD8 repertoire held them at higher abundance. Starting from the raw public reads, TCRdb applied fastp trimming at Q25, assembled clones with MiXCR and retained in-frame beta chains. Each entry is one CDR3 protein sequence, shown with its most common DNA and genes. These V and J calls rely on TCRdb rather than the paper's analysis. The table for this sample lists hundreds of thousands of distinct CDR3 sequences; about 13% of them were counted only once. The leading ten clones occupy about 14% of the sample.

The germline V gene (reference sequence) gives CDR1 as MNHEY and CDR2 as SMNVEV. The CDR3 sequence holds 11 residues, the cysteine and phenylalanine included. Only the CDR3 DNA stays, 33 bases, in frame from base 1. The junction shows trimming of 9 bases on V and 3 bases on J, plus 8 bases between the germline ends. The source of this sequence is a man aged 25-45 years who received the YFV17D yellow fever vaccine. The chain is assembled from TRBV27 and TRBJ2-5, and possibly TRBD2, on 6 matching bases. The source material was PBMCs, sampled on the day of the yellow fever booster vaccination. The bases read TGTGCCAGGGGGGGAAAAGAGACCCAGTACTTC. The translation is CARGGKETQYF.